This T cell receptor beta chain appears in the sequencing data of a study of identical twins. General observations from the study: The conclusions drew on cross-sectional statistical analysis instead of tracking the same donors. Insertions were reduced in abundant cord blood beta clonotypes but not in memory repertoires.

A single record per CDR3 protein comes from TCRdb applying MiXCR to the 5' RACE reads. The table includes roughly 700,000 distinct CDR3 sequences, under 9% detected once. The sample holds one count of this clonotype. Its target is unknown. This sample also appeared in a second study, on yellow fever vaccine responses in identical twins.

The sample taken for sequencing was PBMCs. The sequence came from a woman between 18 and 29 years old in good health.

The CDR3 region is CAWSAPRGGYEQYF. Written as DNA, the CDR3 is TGTGCCTGGAGTGCCCCTAGAGGGGGCTACGAGCAGTACTTC. The gene calls are TRBV30 and TRBJ2-7; a possible D gene is TRBD1 (6 bases). Germline values: CDR1 GTSNPN, CDR2 SVGIG (reference sequence). The length of the CDR3 is 14 residues. V dropped 1 base and J dropped 3 bases, with 13 bases sitting between them.